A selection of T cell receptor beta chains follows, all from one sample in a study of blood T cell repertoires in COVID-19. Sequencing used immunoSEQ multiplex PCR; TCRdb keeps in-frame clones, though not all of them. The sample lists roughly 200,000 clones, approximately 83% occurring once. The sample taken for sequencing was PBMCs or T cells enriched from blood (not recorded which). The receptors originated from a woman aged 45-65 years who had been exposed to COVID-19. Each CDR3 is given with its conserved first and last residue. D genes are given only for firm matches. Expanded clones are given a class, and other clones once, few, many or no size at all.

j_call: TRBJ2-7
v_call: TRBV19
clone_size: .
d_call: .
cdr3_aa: CASSSAGTMSSYEQYF
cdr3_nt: TGTGCCAGTAGTTCCGCCGGGACAATGAGCTCCTACGAGCAGTACTTC

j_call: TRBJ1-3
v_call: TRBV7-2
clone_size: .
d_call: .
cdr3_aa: CASSEQSSGNTIYF
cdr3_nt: TGTGCCAGCAGCGAACAAAGCTCTGGAAACACCATATATTTT

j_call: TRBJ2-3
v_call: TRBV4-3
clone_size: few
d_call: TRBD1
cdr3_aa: CASSQGDRVRSTDTQYF
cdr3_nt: TGCGCCAGCAGCCAAGGCGACAGGGTAAGGTCGACAGATACGCAGTATTTT

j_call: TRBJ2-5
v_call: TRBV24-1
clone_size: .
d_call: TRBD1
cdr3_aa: CATSGSRQGGETQYF
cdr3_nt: TGTGCCACCAGTGGGAGTAGACAGGGCGGAGAGACCCAGTACTTC

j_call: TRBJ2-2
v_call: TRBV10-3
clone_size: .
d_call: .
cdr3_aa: CAISYSTGELFF
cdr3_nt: TGTGCCATCAGTTACAGCACCGGGGAGCTGTTTTTT

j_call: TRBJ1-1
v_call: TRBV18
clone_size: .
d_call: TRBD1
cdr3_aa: CASSPSTGVTEAFF
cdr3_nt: TGTGCCAGCTCACCGTCAACAGGGGTCACTGAAGCTTTCTTT

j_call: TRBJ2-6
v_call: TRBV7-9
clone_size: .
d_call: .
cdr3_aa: CASSLSGSGANVLTF
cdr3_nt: TGTGCCAGCAGCTTGTCCGGGTCTGGGGCCAACGTCCTGACTTTC

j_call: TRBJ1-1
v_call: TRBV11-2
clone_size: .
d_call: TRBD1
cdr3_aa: CASSSPRVGDRDPYRAFF
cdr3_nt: TGTGCCAGCAGCTCTCCCCGGGTCGGGGACAGGGACCCTTACAGGGCTTTCTTT

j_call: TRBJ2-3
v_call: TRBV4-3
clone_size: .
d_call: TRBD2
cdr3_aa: CASSQALLAGVDTQYF
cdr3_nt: TGCGCCAGCAGCCAAGCTTTACTAGCGGGGGTAGATACGCAGTATTTT

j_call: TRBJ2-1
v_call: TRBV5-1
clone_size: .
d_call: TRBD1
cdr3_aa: CASSSDRATYNEQFF
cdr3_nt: TGCGCCAGCAGCTCGGACAGGGCAACCTACAATGAGCAGTTCTTC

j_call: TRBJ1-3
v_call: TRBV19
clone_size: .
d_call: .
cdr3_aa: CASSQGGNTIYF
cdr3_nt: TGTGCCAGTAGTCAGGGAGGAAACACCATATATTTT

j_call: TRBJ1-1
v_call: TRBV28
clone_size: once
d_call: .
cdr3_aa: CASSLLAREAFF
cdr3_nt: TGTGCCAGCAGTTTATTAGCCCGTGAAGCTTTCTTT

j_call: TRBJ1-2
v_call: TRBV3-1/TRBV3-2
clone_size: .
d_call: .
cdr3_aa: CASSPDSGRRYGYTF
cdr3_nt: TGTGCCAGCAGCCCAGATAGCGGACGCCGCTATGGCTACACCTTC

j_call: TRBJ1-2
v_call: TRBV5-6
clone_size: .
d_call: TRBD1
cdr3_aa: CASSLTGRYGYTF
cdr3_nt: TGTGCCAGCAGCCTGACAGGGCGCTATGGCTACACCTTC

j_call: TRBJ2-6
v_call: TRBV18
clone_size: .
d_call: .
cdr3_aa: CASSPLDRTASGANVLTF
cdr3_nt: TGTGCCAGCTCACCGCTTGACAGGACCGCTTCTGGGGCCAACGTCCTGACTTTC

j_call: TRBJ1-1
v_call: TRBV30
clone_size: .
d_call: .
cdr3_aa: CAWTPTPVGTEAFF
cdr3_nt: TGTGCCTGGACCCCGACACCGGTAGGCACTGAAGCTTTCTTT

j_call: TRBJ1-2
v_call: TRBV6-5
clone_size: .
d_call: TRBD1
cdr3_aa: CASSYGDRRGYGYTF
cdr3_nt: TGTGCCAGCAGTTACGGGGACAGACGCGGCTATGGCTACACCTTC